This T cell receptor (beta chain) was obtained from a study of blood T cell repertoires in COVID-19. TCRdb's table, derived via immunoSEQ multiplex PCR, lists solely in-frame clones and lacks some. This table has about 270,000 clones, about 89% appearing once. V was clipped by 2 bases and J by 7 bases, with 13 bases between them. This CDR3 spans 14 amino acids. Germline V gene data show CDR1 as SGHDT and CDR2 as YYEEEE. Material: peripheral blood. This chain links TRBV5-6 with TRBJ2-1; D is possibly TRBD2 (5 bases). This clonotype was sampled from a man aged 40-49 years with active or convalescent COVID-19. The CDR3 DNA follows: TGTGCCAGCAGCTTAGGATATGGGGAGAATGAGCAGTTCTTC. It is translated as CASSLGYGENEQFF.